The present TCR beta chain was sequenced within a study of T cells in Graves' hyperthyroidism and ophthalmopathy. Broader study findings: The majority of expanded thyroid clonotypes above 0.001 also appeared in blood.

Cells are PBMCs isolated from about 10 ml of fresh blood. The CDR3 regions of TCR beta were amplified from RNA transcripts. First-round RT-PCR targeting the TCR CDR3 was performed with the HTBI primer set. TCRdb used MiXCR to reprocess the multiplex PCR reads, holding one entry per CDR3 protein. The repertoire has about 590,000 distinct CDR3 sequences, about 15% of them found once; the top ten carry about 7%. This clonotype was seen many times. Its antigen remains unknown. The CDR3 sequence is 14 residues long. Germline lookup yields CDR1 DFQATT and CDR2 SNEGSKA (reference sequence). Losses at the gene ends were 6 bases for V and 2 bases for J; bases not matched to a gene: 9.

Source material: blood. The sequence came from a woman aged 25 to 39 with Graves' hyperthyroidism. The chain combines TRBV20-1 with TRBJ1-1, with 7 bases matching TRBD1. Here the CDR3 DNA reads TGCAGTGCCACACGGACAGGCGATAACACTGAAGCTTTCTTT. Its translation: CSATRTGDNTEAFF.